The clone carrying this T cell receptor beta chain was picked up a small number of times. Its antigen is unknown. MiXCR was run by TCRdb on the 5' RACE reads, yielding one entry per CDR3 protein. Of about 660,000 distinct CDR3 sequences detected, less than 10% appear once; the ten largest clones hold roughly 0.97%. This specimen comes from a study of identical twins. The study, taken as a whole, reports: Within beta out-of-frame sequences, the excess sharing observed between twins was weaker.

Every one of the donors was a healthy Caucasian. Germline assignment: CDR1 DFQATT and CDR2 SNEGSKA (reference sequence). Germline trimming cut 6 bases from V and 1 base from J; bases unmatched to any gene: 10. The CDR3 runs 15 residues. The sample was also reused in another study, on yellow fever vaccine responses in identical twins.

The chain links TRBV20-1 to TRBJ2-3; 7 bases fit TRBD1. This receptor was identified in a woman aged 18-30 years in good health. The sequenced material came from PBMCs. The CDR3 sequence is CSAQRRDSGTDTQYF. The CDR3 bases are TGCAGTGCCCAACGAAGGGACAGTGGCACAGATACGCAGTATTTT.